This T cell receptor (beta chain) was sequenced in a study of OX40 agonist ivuxolimab in advanced cancers. A history of autoimmune disease or systemic immunosuppression excluded patients. The CDR3 length is 16 residues. Trimming stripped 4 bases from V and 4 bases from J, with 19 bases between. Germline CDR1 and CDR2: MNHNS and SASEGT. Profiled with immunoSEQ multiplex PCR; TCRdb holds only in-frame clones, not every one. The sample yields fewer than 25,000 clones, about 86% seen once. This chain joins TRBV6-1 and TRBJ1-2; D not resolved. This clonotype was obtained from an adult with an advanced solid tumor such as melanoma, head and neck, liver or kidney cancer. Sequencing used CD4+ or CD8+ T cells sorted from blood, obtained in a trial of the OX40 agonist ivuxolimab. CDR3 in amino acids: CASSVNSLRKTYGYTF. CDR3 DNA sequence: TGTGCCAGCAGTGTTAATTCCTTGCGAAAGACCTATGGCTACACCTTC.